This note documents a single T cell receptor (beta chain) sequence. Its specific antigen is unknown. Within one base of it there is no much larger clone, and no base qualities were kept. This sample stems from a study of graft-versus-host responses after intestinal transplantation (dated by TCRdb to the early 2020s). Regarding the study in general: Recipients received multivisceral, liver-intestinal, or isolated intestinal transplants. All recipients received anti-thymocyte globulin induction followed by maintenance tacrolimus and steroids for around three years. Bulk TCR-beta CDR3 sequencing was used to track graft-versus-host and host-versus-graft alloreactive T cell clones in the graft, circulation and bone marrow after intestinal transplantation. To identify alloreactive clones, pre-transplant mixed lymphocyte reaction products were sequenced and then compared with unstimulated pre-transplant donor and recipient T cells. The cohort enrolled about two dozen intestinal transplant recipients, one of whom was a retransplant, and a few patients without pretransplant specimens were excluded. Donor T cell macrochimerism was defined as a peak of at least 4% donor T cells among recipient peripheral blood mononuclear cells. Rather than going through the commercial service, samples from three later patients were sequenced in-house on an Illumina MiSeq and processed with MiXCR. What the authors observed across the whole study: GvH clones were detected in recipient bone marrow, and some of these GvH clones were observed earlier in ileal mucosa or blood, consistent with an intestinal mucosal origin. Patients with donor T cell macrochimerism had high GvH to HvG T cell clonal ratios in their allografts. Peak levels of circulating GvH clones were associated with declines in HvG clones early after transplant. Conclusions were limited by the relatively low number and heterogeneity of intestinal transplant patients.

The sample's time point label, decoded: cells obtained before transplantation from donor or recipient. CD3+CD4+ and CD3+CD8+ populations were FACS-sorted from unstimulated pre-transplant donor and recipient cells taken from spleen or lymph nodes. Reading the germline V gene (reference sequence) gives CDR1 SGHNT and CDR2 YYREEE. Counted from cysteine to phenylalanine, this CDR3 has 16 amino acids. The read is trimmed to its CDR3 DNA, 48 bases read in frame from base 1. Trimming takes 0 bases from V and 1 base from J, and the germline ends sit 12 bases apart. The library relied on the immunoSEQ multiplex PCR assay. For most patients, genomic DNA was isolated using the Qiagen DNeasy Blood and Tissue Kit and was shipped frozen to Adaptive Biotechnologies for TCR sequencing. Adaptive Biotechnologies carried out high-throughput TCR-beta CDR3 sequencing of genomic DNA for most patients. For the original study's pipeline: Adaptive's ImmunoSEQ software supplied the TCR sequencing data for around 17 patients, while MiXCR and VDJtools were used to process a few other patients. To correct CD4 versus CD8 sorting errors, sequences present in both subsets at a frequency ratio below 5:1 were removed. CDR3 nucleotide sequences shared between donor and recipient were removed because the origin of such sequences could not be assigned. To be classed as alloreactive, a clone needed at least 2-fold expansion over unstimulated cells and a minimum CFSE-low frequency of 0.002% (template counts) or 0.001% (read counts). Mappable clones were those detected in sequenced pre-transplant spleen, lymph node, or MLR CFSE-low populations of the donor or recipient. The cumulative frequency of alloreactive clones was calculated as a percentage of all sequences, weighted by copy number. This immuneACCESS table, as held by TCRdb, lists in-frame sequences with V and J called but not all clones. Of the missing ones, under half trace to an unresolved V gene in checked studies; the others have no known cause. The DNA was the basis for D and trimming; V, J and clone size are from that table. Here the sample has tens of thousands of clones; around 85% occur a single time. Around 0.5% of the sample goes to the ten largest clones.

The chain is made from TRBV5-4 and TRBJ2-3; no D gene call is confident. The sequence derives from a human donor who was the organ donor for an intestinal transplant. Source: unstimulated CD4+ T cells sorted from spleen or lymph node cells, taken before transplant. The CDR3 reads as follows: CASSLASGLRTDTQYF. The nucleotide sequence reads TGTGCCAGCAGCTTGGCCTCAGGTCTTCGCACAGATACGCAGTATTTT.